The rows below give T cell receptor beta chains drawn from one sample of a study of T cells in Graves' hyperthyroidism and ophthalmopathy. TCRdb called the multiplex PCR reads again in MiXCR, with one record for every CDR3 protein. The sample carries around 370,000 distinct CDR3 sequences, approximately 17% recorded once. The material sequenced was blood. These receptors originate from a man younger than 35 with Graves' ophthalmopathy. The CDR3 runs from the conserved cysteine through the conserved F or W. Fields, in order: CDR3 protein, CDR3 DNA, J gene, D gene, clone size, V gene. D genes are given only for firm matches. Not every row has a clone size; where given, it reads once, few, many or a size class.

CDR3: CASSLHQGNTEAFF
DNA: TGCGCCAGCAGCTTGCACCAGGGGAACACTGAAGCTTTCTTT
J: TRBJ1-1
D: .
size: many
V: TRBV5-1

CDR3: CASSPGLSYNSPLHF
DNA: TGTGCCAGCAGCCCCGGTCTCTCCTATAATTCACCCCTCCACTTT
J: TRBJ1-6
D: .
size: few
V: TRBV9

CDR3: CASSLGWPYEQYF
DNA: TGTGCCAGCAGCCTCGGGTGGCCTTACGAGCAGTACTTC
J: TRBJ2-7
D: .
size: .
V: TRBV13

CDR3: CASSLNGYEQYF
DNA: TGTGCCAGCAGCTTAAATGGTTACGAGCAGTACTTC
J: TRBJ2-7
D: .
size: .
V: TRBV7-2

CDR3: CASSEGFSGNTIYF
DNA: TGCGCCAGCAGCGAGGGGTTCTCTGGAAACACCATATATTTT
J: TRBJ1-3
D: .
size: .
V: TRBV5-1

CDR3: CASRGIGGLQETQYF
DNA: TGCGCCAGCAGGGGGATCGGGGGGTTACAAGAGACCCAGTACTTC
J: TRBJ2-5
D: TRBD2
size: few
V: TRBV4-1

CDR3: CASTTGPPAEQFF
DNA: TGTGCCAGCACCACTGGCCCTCCCGCTGAGCAGTTCTTC
J: TRBJ2-1
D: .
size: .
V: TRBV6-1

CDR3: CASSQVLGGKDGNIQYF
DNA: TGTGCCAGCAGCCAAGTCTTGGGCGGGAAGGATGGAAACATTCAGTACTTC
J: TRBJ2-4
D: .
size: few
V: TRBV3-1

CDR3: CASSNWDSYKGNTGELFF
DNA: TGTGCCAGCAGCAACTGGGACAGCTACAAGGGGAACACCGGGGAGCTGTTTTTT
J: TRBJ2-2
D: TRBD1
size: many
V: TRBV11-2

CDR3: CASSDGREQYF
DNA: TGTGCCAGCAGCGATGGACGCGAGCAGTACTTC
J: TRBJ2-7
D: .
size: .
V: TRBV6-1

CDR3: CSARDIDLRVHRDSEPYGYTF
DNA: TGCAGTGCTAGAGATATCGATCTCCGGGTACACCGGGACAGCGAACCCTATGGCTACACCTTC
J: TRBJ1-2
D: TRBD1
size: few
V: TRBV20-1

CDR3: CASSRDRPSEQYF
DNA: TGTGCCAGCTCACGGGACCGCCCGAGCGAGCAGTACTTC
J: TRBJ2-7
D: .
size: many
V: TRBV18

CDR3: CASSPRQGGEQYF
DNA: TGTGCCAGCAGCCCAAGGCAGGGGGGCGAGCAGTACTTC
J: TRBJ2-7
D: .
size: many
V: TRBV7-3

CDR3: CASSLMKGVDTQYF
DNA: TGTGCCAGCAGCTTAATGAAGGGTGTAGATACGCAGTATTTT
J: TRBJ2-3
D: .
size: many
V: TRBV7-3

CDR3: CASSVDGTLNEQFF
DNA: TGTGCCAGCAGCGTAGATGGCACGCTCAATGAGCAGTTCTTC
J: TRBJ2-1
D: .
size: .
V: TRBV9

CDR3: CASSLGQGTLSYNEQFF
DNA: TGTGCCAGCAGTTTAGGACAGGGGACCCTTTCCTACAATGAGCAGTTCTTC
J: TRBJ2-1
D: TRBD1
size: many
V: TRBV12-3/TRBV12-4

CDR3: CSVAGFSLDNEQFF
DNA: TGCAGCGTTGCAGGGTTTTCTCTGGACAATGAGCAGTTCTTC
J: TRBJ2-1
D: .
size: .
V: TRBV29-1

CDR3: CASSPHYGAETQYF
DNA: TGTGCCAGCAGCCCCCATTACGGGGCAGAGACCCAGTACTTC
J: TRBJ2-5
D: .
size: few
V: TRBV7-3

CDR3: CSASAGGPRETQYF
DNA: TGCAGTGCTAGTGCTGGGGGCCCCCGAGAGACCCAGTACTTC
J: TRBJ2-5
D: .
size: few
V: TRBV20-1

CDR3: CASSLKGYNSPLHF
DNA: TGTGCCAGCAGCTTGAAAGGTTATAATTCACCCCTCCACTTT
J: TRBJ1-6
D: .
size: few
V: TRBV5-4

CDR3: CASSLGQGRLQPQHF
DNA: TGTGCCAGCAGCCTTGGACAGGGTAGATTACAGCCCCAGCATTTT
J: TRBJ1-5
D: TRBD1
size: many
V: TRBV13

CDR3: CASLTAGGRGEQFF
DNA: TGTGCCAGCCTTACGGCAGGGGGACGGGGTGAGCAGTTCTTC
J: TRBJ2-1
D: TRBD1
size: .
V: TRBV13